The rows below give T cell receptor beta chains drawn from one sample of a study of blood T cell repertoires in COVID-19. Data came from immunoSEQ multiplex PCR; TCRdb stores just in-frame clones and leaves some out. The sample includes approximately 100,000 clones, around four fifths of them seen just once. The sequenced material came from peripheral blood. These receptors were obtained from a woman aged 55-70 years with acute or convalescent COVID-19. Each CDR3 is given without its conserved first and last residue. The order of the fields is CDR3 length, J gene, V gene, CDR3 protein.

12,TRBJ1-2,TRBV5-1,ASSSGQGSGGYT
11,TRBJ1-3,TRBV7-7,ASSLGQGATIY
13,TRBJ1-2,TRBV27,ASSPGQRGGYGYT
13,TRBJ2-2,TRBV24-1,ATAGTGVQGGELF
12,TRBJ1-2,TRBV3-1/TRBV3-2,ASSQVWQGHGYT
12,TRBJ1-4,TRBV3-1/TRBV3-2,ASSSPLRSEKLF
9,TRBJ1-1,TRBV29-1,SVELYTEAF
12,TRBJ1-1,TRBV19,ASSGTAMNTEAF
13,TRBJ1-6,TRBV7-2,ASTYRGLANSPLH
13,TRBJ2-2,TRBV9,ASSVTGGQAGELF
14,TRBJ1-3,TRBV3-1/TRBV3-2,ASSHPQGKGGNTIY
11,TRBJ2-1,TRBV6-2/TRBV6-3,ASSYLTNPEQF
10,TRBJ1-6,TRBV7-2,ASTSKGSPLH
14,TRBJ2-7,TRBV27,ASSAGTGTAHYEQY
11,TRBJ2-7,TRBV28,ASRRTGGGEQY
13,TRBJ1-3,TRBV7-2,ASSLGTTSGNTIY
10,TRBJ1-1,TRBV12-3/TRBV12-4,ASSFRGTEAF
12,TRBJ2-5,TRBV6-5,ASGPVVGAETQY
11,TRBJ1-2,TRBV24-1,ATGTAAGSGYT
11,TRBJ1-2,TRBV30,AWTLDRVNGYT
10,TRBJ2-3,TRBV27,ASSPKGYTQY
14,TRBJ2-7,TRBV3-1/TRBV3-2,ASSQDLGTTLYEQY
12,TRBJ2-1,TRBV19,ASSWGGVYNEQF
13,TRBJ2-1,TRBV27,ASILLAGGNNEQF
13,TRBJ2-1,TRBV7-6,ASSNSLSSYNEQF
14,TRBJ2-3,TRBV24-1,ATSEPEKDFTDTQY
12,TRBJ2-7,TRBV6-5,ASSLAGGFYEQY
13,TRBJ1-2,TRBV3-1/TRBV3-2,ASSQKLGPNYGYT
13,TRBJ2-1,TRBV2,ASSEGGRSDNEQF
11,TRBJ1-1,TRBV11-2,ASSLGRQGVAF
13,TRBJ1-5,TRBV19,ASSIPTGFNQPQH
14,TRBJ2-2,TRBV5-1,ASSLPGQGVTGELF
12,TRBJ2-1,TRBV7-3,ASSLGASYNEQF
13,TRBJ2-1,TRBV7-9,ASSPVAGGYNEQF
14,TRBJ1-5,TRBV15,ATSSQRGGPDQPQH
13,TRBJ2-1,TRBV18,ASSPGLARRNEQF
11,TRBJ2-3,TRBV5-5,ASSGPGGDTQY
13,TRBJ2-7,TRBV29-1,SLLQGQGQSPEQY
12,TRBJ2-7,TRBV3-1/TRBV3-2,ASSPYGGPGEQY
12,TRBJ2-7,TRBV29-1,SVGQGTSSYEQY
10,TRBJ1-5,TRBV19,ASRQGGQPQH
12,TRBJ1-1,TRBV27,ASSRSGDSTEAF
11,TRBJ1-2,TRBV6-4,ASSTSVNYGYT